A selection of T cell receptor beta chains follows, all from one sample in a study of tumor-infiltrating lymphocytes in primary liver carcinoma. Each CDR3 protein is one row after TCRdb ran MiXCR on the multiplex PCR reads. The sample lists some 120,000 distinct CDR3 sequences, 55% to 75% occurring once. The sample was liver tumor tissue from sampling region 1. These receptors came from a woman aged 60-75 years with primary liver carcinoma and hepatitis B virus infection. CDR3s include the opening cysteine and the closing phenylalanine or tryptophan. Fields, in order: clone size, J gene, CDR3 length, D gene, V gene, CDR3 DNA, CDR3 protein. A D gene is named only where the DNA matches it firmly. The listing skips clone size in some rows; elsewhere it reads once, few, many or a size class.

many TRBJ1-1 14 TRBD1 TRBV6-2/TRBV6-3 TGTGCCAGCGACCCAGGGGGTGACTGGGGGGAAGCTTTCTTT CASDPGGDWGEAFF
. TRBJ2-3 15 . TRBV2 TGTGCCAGCAGTGTCGACTTATACGATACAGATACGCAGTATTTT CASSVDLYDTDTQYF
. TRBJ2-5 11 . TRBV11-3 TGTGCCAGTGCTGGGACGGAGACCCATTACTTC CASAGTETHYF
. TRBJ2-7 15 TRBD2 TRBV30 TGTGCCTGGAATGTTTCGGTAGCGGGAGCCAACGAGCAGTACTTC CAWNVSVAGANEQYF
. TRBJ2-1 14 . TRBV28 TGTGCCAGCAGTTTAGGGGGTACCTACAATGAGCAGTTCTTC CASSLGGTYNEQFF
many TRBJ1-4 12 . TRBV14 TGTGCCAGCAGCCAAGGCGTTGAAAAACTGTTTTTT CASSQGVEKLFF
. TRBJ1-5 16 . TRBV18 TGTGCCAGCTCACAATCAGCCGGGACGAAGAATCAGCCCCAGCATTTT CASSQSAGTKNQPQHF
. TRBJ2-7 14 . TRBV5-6 TGTGCCAGCAGCCGATATACCGGGACATCCGAGCAGTACTTC CASSRYTGTSEQYF
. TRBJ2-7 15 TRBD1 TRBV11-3 TGTGTCAGCGGCCCCGGGACAGGGGGCAACTACGGGCAATACTTC CVSGPGTGGNYGQYF
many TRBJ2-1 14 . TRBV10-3 TGTGCCAGCACCCAGCCCGGTGTAAACAATGAGCAGTTCTTC CASTQPGVNNEQFF
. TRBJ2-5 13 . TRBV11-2 TGTGCTAGCAGCTTAGATATCCAGGACCGCGAATACTTC CASSLDIQDREYF
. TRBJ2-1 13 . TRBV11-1 TGTGCCAGCAGCCTCGACAGGGAGGATGAGCAATCCTTC CASSLDREDEQSF
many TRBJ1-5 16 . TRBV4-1 TGCGCCAGCAGCCAAGAACCCGGCGGGCGCAATCAGCCCCAGCATTTT CASSQEPGGRNQPQHF
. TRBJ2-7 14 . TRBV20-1 TGCAGTGCTCCCAGGGCAGGGTCAGCCTACGAGCAGTACTTC CSAPRAGSAYEQYF
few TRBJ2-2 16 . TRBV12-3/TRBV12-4 TGTGCCAGCAGGCAAAGTGGGGGTACGAACGCCGGGGAGCTGTTTTTT CASRQSGGTNAGELFF
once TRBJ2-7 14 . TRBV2 TGTGCCAGCAGCGGTGACAGGATCCCCTACGAGCAGTACTTC CASSGDRIPYEQYF
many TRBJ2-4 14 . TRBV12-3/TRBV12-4 TGTGCCAGCAGTTTACAGGGGTTCAAAAACATTCAGTACTTC CASSLQGFKNIQYF
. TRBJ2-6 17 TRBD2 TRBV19 TGTGCCAGTAAAGGAGTAGCGGGAGAGGTTGGGGCCAACGTCCTGACTTTC CASKGVAGEVGANVLTF
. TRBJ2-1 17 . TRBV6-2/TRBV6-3 TGTGCCAGCGTGAGAAGCTCGGCCGGGCTAACGAGCGATGAGCAGTTCTTC CASVRSSAGLTSDEQFF
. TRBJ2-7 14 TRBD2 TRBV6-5 TGTGCCAGCAGTTATCAGCGGGGGTCCTGCGAGCAGTGCTTC CASSYQRGSCEQCF
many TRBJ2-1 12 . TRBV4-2 TGTGCCAGCAGCCCCTGGGGGGATGAGCAGTTCTTC CASSPWGDEQFF
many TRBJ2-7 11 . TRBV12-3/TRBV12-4 TGTGCCAGCCGTAGGTTCGACGAGCAGTACTTC CASRRFDEQYF
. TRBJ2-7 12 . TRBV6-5 TGTGCCAGTAGTGGCCCAGGAGGCGAGGAGTACTTC CASSGPGGEEYF
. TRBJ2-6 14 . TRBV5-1 TGCGCCACCCGACTAACCCCCGGGGACAACGTCCTGACTTTC CATRLTPGDNVLTF
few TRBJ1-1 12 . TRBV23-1 TGCGCCAGCACATCAACGAACACTGAAGCTTTCTTT CASTSTNTEAFF
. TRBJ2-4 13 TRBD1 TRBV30 TGTGCCTTAACTTTTACAGGGGAGACCATTCAGTACTTC CALTFTGETIQYF
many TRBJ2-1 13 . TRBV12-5 TGTGCTAGTGGCCTCAAGCTAAATGGTGAGCAGTTCTTC CASGLKLNGEQFF
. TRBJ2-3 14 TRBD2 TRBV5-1 TGCGCCAGCCAAGCGGGAATCTTGACAGATACGCAGTATTTT CASQAGILTDTQYF
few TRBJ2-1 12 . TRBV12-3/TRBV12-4 TGTGCCAGCAGTCGGACCGACATAGAGCAGTTCTTC CASSRTDIEQFF
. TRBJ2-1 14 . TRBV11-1 TGTGACAGCAGCCAGTTTGGGATAGGGGAAAGGCAGCTCTTC CDSSQFGIGERQLF
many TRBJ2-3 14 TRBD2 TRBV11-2 TGTGCCAGCAGCCTTGGACTAGCAGGAGATACGCAGTATTTT CASSLGLAGDTQYF
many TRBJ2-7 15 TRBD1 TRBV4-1 TGCGCCAGCAGCCAAACCAGGGGGCAGACCTACGAGCAGTACTTC CASSQTRGQTYEQYF
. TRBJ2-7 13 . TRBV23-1 TGCGCCAGCAGCAAGACAGATCTCTACGAGCAGTACTTC CASSKTDLYEQYF
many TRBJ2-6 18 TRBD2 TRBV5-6 TGTGCCAGCAGCTTGCAAGGCGGGAGTCTAACTGGGGCCAACGTCCTGACTTTC CASSLQGGSLTGANVLTF
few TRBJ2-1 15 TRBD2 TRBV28 TGTGCCAGCAGTTCTAGCGGGGGAATTTACAATGAGCAGTTCTTC CASSSSGGIYNEQFF
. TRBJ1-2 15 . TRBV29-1 TGCAGCGCCTATGAGACCGCCACCTCTAACTATGGCTACACCTTC CSAYETATSNYGYTF
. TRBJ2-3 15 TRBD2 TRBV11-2 TGTGGCAGCAGGACTAGTGCTTCTAGCACAGATACGCACTATTTT CGSRTSASSTDTHYF
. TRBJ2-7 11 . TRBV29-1 TGCAGCATTGAAATTCTGGACGAGGAGTACTTC CSIEILDEEYF
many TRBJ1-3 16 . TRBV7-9 TGTGCCAGCAGCGCCGCGGGACGACTCTCTGGAAACACCATATATTTT CASSAAGRLSGNTIYF
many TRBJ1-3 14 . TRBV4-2 TGTGCCAGCAGCCAAGGACTTCAGGGAAACACCATATATTTT CASSQGLQGNTIYF
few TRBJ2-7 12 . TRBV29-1 TGTAGCGTTGAAGGGTCCCTTGGCGAGCAGTACTTC CSVEGSLGEQYF
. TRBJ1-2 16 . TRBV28 TGTGCCAGCAGGACACAGGGTTGTGCGTTTAACTATGGCTACACCTTC CASRTQGCAFNYGYTF
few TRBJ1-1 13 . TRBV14 TGTGCCAGCAGCGACTTAATAAGTGGGAACGCTTTCTTT CASSDLISGNAFF
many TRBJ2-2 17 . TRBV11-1 TGTGCCAGCAGCTTAGAGGACCACCCGTCGAACACCGGGGAGCTGTTTTTT CASSLEDHPSNTGELFF
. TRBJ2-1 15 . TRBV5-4 TGTTCCAGCAGCTTAGGGCCTTCAATATACAATGACCAGTTCTTC CSSSLGPSIYNDQFF
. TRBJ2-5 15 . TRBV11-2 TGTACCAGCAGCTCCCCCCGCGATGGGAGAGAGACCCAGTACTTC CTSSSPRDGRETQYF
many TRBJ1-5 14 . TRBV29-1 TGCAGCGTTAGTGTATCAAATAGCAATCAGCCCCAGCATTTT CSVSVSNSNQPQHF
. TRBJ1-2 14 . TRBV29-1 TGTAGCGTTGGAGATAGTCCAGGTGCAGGTGGCTACGCCTTC CSVGDSPGAGGYAF
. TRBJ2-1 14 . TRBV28 TGTGCCAGCAGTTCCCCTACCCTGGTTAGAAAGCAGTTCTTC CASSSPTLVRKQFF
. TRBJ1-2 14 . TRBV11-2 TGTGCCAGCAGTTTAGATATCGTAGAATATGGCTACACCTTC CASSLDIVEYGYTF